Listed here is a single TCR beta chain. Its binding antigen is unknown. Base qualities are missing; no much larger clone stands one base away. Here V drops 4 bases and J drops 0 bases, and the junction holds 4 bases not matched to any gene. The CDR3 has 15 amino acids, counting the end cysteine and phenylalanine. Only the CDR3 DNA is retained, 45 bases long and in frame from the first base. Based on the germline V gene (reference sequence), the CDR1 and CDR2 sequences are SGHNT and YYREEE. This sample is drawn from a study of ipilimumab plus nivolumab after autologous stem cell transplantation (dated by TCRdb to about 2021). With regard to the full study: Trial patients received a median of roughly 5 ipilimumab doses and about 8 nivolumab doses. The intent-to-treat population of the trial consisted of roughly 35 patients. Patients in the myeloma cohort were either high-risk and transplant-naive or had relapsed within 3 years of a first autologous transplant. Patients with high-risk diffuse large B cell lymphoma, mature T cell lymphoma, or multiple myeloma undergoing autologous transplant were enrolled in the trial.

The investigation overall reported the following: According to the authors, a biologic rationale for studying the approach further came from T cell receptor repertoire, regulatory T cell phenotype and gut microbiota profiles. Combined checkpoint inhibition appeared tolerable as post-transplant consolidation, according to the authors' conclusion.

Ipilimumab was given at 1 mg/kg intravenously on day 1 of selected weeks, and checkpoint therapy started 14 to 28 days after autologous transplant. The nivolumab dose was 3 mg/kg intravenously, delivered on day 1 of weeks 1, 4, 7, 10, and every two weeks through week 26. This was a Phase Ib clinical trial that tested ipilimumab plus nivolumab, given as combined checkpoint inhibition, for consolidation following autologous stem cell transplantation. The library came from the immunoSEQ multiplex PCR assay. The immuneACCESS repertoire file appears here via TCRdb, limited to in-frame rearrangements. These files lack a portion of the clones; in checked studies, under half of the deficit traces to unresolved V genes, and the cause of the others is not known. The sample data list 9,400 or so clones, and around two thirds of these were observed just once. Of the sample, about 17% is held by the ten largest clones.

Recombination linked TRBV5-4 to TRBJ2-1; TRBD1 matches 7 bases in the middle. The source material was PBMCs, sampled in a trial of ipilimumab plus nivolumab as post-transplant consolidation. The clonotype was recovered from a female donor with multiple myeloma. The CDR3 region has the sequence CASSLRDSSYNEQFF. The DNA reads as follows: TGTGCCAGCAGCCTCCGGGACAGCTCCTACAATGAGCAGTTCTTC. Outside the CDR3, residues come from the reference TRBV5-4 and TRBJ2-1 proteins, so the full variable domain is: ETGVTQSPTHLIKTRGQQVTLRCSSQSGHNTVSWYQQALGQGPQFIFQYYREEENGRGNFPPRFSGLQFPNYSSELNVNALELDDSALYLCASSLRDSSYNEQFFGPGTRLTVL.